This TCR beta chain was recovered during a study of control samples from healthy donors and cancer patients. CDR3 length: 14 residues. The V gene's germline CDR1 is MNHEY and CDR2 SVGAGI. Between the trimmed V and J ends, which lost 6 bases and 4 bases, there was a span of 15 bases. The repertoire was sequenced with immunoSEQ multiplex PCR; TCRdb's copy has only in-frame clones and lacks some. The sample carries approximately 97,000 clones, 92% recorded once. This rearrangement joins TRBV6-5 to TRBJ1-2; the D gene is possibly TRBD1 (6 bases). What was sequenced was blood. The TCR comes from a human donor in good health. The donor label of this sample is uncertain. CDR3 amino acids: CASSPPQGGYGYTF. In DNA form, the CDR3 reads TGTGCCAGCAGCCCACCACAGGGAGGCTATGGCTACACCTTC.